Presented here are 3 T cell receptor beta chains from one specimen sequenced in a study of T cell changes during pregnancy in multiple sclerosis. Generated by immunoSEQ multiplex PCR, the TCRdb table keeps only in-frame clones and is missing some. In the table there are 35,000 to 45,000 clones, roughly 90% of which are singletons. The material sequenced was CD4+ T cells from peripheral blood mononuclear cells, taken in the third trimester of pregnancy. Receptors originate from a female donor with multiple sclerosis, enrolled in a pregnancy study.

Turning to this clone: Since no conserved phenylalanine or tryptophan closes the CDR3, a read error is the likely cause. Because the CDR3's place on the DNA is in doubt, the DNA is left out and the CDR3 is given as listed by TCRdb. The chain carries TRBV10-1 and TRBJ1-2; the table names TRBD1, a call not compared with the DNA. Germline lookup yields CDR1 WNHNN and CDR2 SYGVQD (reference sequence). Counting both end residues, the CDR3 totals 11 amino acids. The CDR3 reads CASSDLHRDSP.

This clone was recorded only once. The chain joins TRBV28 to TRBJ1-1; D is perhaps TRBD1 (5 bases). The germline CDR1 and CDR2 sequences are MDHEN and SYDVKM. CDR3 length: 16 residues. Trimming pared 3 bases from V and 4 bases from J, leaving 18 bases between. The CDR3 is CASSFWGGSRGTEAFF. For the CDR3, the DNA is TGTGCCAGCAGTTTCTGGGGGGGATCTCGGGGCACTGAAGCTTTCTTT.

As DNA, the CDR3 is TGTGCCAGCAGTTACGATGCCGGGACAGGGGCCGGCTACACCTTC. Protein: CASSYDAGTGAGYTF. The genes are TRBV6-5 and TRBJ1-2, with 10 bases identical to TRBD1. This CDR3 has 15 amino acids. V trimming: 2 bases; J trimming: 8 bases; junction bases outside the gene matches: 8. From germline, CDR1 is MNHEY and CDR2 SVGAGI.